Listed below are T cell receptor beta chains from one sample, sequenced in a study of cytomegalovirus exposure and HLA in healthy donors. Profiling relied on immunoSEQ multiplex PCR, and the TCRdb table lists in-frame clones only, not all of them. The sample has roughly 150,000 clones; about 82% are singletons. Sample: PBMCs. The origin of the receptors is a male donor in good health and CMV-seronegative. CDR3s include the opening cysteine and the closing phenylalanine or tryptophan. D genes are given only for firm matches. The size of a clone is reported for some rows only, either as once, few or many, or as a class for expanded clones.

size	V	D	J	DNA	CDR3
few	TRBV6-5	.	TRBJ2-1	TGTGCCAGCAGTTACTTCCAGGAGGGCCCTTACAATGAGCAGTTCTTC	CASSYFQEGPYNEQFF
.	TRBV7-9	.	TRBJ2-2	TGTGCCAGCAGCTTAAGGAGGACAGCATCGAACACCGGGGAGCTGTTTTTT	CASSLRRTASNTGELFF
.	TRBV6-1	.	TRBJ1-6	TGTGCCAGCAGCTTGGACATGTCGAATTCACCCCTCCACTTT	CASSLDMSNSPLHF
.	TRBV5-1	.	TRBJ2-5	TGCGCCAGCAGCTCACCTGTTGCGGGCGAGACCCAGTACTTC	CASSSPVAGETQYF
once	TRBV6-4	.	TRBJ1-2	TGTGCCAGCACCTCGGGCTCGGGGGATGGCTACACCTTC	CASTSGSGDGYTF
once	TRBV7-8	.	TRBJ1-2	TGTGCCAGCAGCCTAGGGGCGGGAGCTAACTATGGCTACCCCTTC	CASSLGAGANYGYPF
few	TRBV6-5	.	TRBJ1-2	TGTGCCAGCAGTGCGCCAGGCTACTATGGCTACACCTTC	CASSAPGYYGYTF
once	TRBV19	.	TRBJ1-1	TGTGCCAGTAGTATTCGGCGGGGAACTGAAGCTTTCTTT	CASSIRRGTEAFF
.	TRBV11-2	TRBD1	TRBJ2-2	TGTGCCAGCAGCTTTACAGGGGGCGCGAACACCGGGGAGCTGTTTTTT	CASSFTGGANTGELFF
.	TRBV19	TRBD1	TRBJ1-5	TGTGCCAGTAACATGGGGCAGGGGGTTCAGCCCCAGCATTTT	CASNMGQGVQPQHF
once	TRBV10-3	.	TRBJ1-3	TGTGCCATCAGTGAGAAAGCGATCTCTGGAAACACCATATATTTT	CAISEKAISGNTIYF
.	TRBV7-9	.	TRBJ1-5	TGTGCCAGCAGCCCGTGGACTGACAGCAATCAGCCCCAGCATTTT	CASSPWTDSNQPQHF
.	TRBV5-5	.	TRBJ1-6	TGTGCCAGCAGCTTTCAGGGGATCCCCGATTCACCCCTCCACTTT	CASSFQGIPDSPLHF
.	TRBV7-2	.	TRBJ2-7	TGTGCCAGCAGCCAAAACTCCTACGAGCAGTACTTC	CASSQNSYEQYF
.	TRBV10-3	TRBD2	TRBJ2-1	TGTGCCACCTGGACTCGGCTAGCGGGAGGGGACAACAATGAGCAGTTCTTC	CATWTRLAGGDNNEQFF
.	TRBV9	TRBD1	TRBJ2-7	TGTGCCAGCAGCTCGACAGGGAGAGAGCAGTACTTC	CASSSTGREQYF
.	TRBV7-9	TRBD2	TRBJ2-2	TGTGCCAGCAGCTTGGCGACGGGAGGGCCTACCGGGGAGCTGTTTTTT	CASSLATGGPTGELFF
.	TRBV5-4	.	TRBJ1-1	TGTGCCAGCAGCTTGCAGGGGCAGAACACTGAAGCTTTCTTT	CASSLQGQNTEAFF
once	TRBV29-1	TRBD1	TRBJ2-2	TGCAGCGTTGAGAAAGACAGGGGGGACACCGGGGAGCTGTTTTTT	CSVEKDRGDTGELFF
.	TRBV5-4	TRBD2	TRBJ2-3	TGTGCCAGCAGCTCGACTAGCGGGCGACCCACAGATACGCAGTATTTT	CASSSTSGRPTDTQYF
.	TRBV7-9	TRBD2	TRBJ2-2	TGTGCCAGCAGCTTAGTGGCTAGCGGGAGAGCCGGGGAGCTGTTTTTT	CASSLVASGRAGELFF
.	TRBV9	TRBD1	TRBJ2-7	TGTGCCAGCAGCCCACAGGGGATCCACGAGCAGTACTTC	CASSPQGIHEQYF
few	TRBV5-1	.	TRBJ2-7	TGCGCCAGCAGCTTGGCCCTAAATCAGGGGAGAGAGCAGTACTTC	CASSLALNQGREQYF
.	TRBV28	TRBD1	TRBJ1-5	TGTGCCAGCAGTTTAACGGGACAGGGGGCCGGTCAGCCCCAGCATTTT	CASSLTGQGAGQPQHF
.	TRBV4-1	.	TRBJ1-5	TGCGCCAGCAGCCTCACCAGATCTAGCAATCAGCCCCAGCATTTT	CASSLTRSSNQPQHF
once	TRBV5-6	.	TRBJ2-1	TGTGCCAGCAGCTTGGTCCCAGGGTCATCCTACAATGAGCAGTTCTTC	CASSLVPGSSYNEQFF
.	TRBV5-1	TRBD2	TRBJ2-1	TGCGCCAGCAGCTTGAGGGTTTCACGGGAGGGGAGCTCCTACAATGAGCAGTTCTTC	CASSLRVSREGSSYNEQFF
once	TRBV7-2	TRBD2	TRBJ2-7	TGTGCCAGCAGCCGAGGACTAGCGGGGGGAAGCTCCTACGAGCAGTACTTC	CASSRGLAGGSSYEQYF
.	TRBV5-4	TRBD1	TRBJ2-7	TGTGCCAGCAGCGAGGGACAGGGGCGGTGGGAGCAGTACTTC	CASSEGQGRWEQYF
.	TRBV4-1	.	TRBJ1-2	TGCGCCAGCAGCCAAGATACCACAGGCCTTAACTATGGCTACACCTTC	CASSQDTTGLNYGYTF